The 28 T cell receptor beta chains in this list originate from one sample, sequenced in a study of blood T cell repertoires in COVID-19. The method was immunoSEQ multiplex PCR; TCRdb's version includes in-frame clones alone and lacks a portion of them. The sample carries around 270,000 clones, 84% recorded once. Sequencing used peripheral blood. All receptors come from a woman aged 40 to 49 who had recovered from COVID-19.

This clone was detected a few times. This chain connects TRBV6-1 to TRBJ2-7; a weak D match, TRBD2 (5 bases). The CDR3 has 13 amino acids. V was shortened by 3 bases and J by 3 bases, with 9 bases between the two germline ends. CDR1 is MNHNS and CDR2 is SASEGT in the germline V gene. The CDR3 spells CASSEDLLYEQYF. CDR3 DNA sequence: TGTGCCAGCAGTGAGGACTTACTCTACGAGCAGTACTTC.

The CDR3 DNA reads TGCGCCAGCAGTGAACGAGGAGACTATGGCTACACCTTC. Translated, it gives CASSERGDYGYTF. The chain joins TRBV5-1 to TRBJ1-2; D not resolved. This CDR3 spans 13 amino acids. Trimming took off 5 bases at V and 3 bases at J, with 11 bases between the two ends. Germline CDR1 SGHRS, CDR2 YFSETQ.

The rearrangement links TRBV7-9 to TRBJ1-1; no definite D call. This CDR3 region has 12 residues. Per the germline V gene, CDR1 is SEHNR and CDR2 is FQNEAQ (reference sequence). V was shortened by 0 bases and J by 7 bases, with 6 bases between the two germline ends. This chain's CDR3 is CASSLARSEAFF. The CDR3 DNA follows: TGTGCCAGCAGCTTAGCCCGGAGTGAAGCTTTCTTT.

The chain links TRBV27 to TRBJ1-1; TRBD1 aligns across 10 bases. This CDR3 spans 15 amino acids. Germline trimming cut 11 bases from V and 4 bases from J; bases unmatched to any gene: 13. Germline V lookup: CDR1 MNHEY, CDR2 SMNVEV (reference sequence). In DNA, the CDR3 is TGTGCCGCTGCGGACAGGGGGGGTGGGGTCACTGAAGCTTTCTTT. This codes for CAAADRGGGVTEAFF.

V is TRBV19 and J is TRBJ1-2, with a weak D call TRBD1 (5 bases). The V end lost 3 bases, the J end lost 4 bases, and 12 bases lay between the germline ends. Germline-derived CDR1 and CDR2 are LNHDA and SQIVND (reference sequence). The CDR3 sequence is 14 residues long. CDR3 sequence (DNA): TGTGCCAGTAGTATCGGCAGGGCGGCCTATGGCTACACCTTC. Protein: CASSIGRAAYGYTF.

The chain has TRBV7-3 and TRBJ2-2, with D possibly matching TRBD1 (6 bases). The CDR3 runs to 14 residues. V was shortened by 1 base and J by 6 bases, with 9 bases between the two germline ends. Looked up from germline, CDR1 is SGHTA and CDR2 is FQGTGA. The CDR3 sequence: CASSLRQGPGELFF. As DNA, the CDR3 is TGTGCCAGCAGCTTAAGGCAGGGGCCCGGGGAGCTGTTTTTT.

CDR3 nucleotides: TGTGCCAGCAGCTTCTCCGGGACTAGCGGCACCTACGAGCAGTACTTC. Translated, it gives CASSFSGTSGTYEQYF. J is TRBJ2-7 and V is TRBV7-9; 11 nucleotides line up with TRBD2. Germline trimming cut 3 bases from V and 2 bases from J; bases unmatched to any gene: 6. Germline-derived CDR1 and CDR2 are SEHNR and FQNEAQ (reference sequence). This CDR3 has 16 residues.

This chain connects TRBV7-2 to TRBJ2-7; D gene ambiguous. The V gene lost 6 bases and the J gene lost 3 bases, with 9 bases spanning the gap. The CDR3 runs to 12 residues. Germline CDR1 SGHTA, CDR2 FQGNSA. CDR3 protein: CASRGGGYEQYF. In DNA, the CDR3 is TGTGCCAGCAGAGGCGGTGGCTACGAGCAGTACTTC.

The rearrangement links TRBV19 to TRBJ1-2; D not certain. CDR1 and CDR2 from the germline V gene are LNHDA and SQIVND (reference sequence). Trimming took off 3 bases at V and 6 bases at J, with 11 bases between the two ends. There are 13 residues in the CDR3. For the CDR3, the DNA is TGTGCCAGTAGTATTTCGGTGCTGGATGGCTACACCTTC. As protein: CASSISVLDGYTF.

The sample holds one count of this clone. The rearrangement uses TRBV14 and TRBJ2-5; possibly TRBD1 for D (5 bases). Germline CDR1 and CDR2: SGHDN and FVKESK. V was pared by 4 bases and J by 2 bases, with 11 bases between. CDR3 length equals 14 residues. The CDR3 loop is CASSRGHNQETQYF. The DNA of the CDR3 is TGTGCCAGCAGCCGTGGACACAATCAAGAGACCCAGTACTTC.

The CDR3 here is CASSPQGPHGYTF. In DNA, the CDR3 is TGCGCCAGCAGCCCACAGGGACCCCATGGCTACACCTTC. V usage is TRBV5-1 and J usage is TRBJ1-2; D is perhaps TRBD1 (6 bases). The V gene lost 4 bases and the J gene lost 6 bases, with 13 bases spanning the gap. Germline lookup yields CDR1 SGHRS and CDR2 YFSETQ. The CDR3 covers 13 residues.

The chain employs TRBV6-4 and TRBJ2-2; D is ambiguous. The CDR3 spans 18 residues. Germline lookup yields CDR1 MRHNA and CDR2 SNTAGT. V lost 0 bases and J 2 bases, leaving 16 bases between the germline ends. This CDR3 reads CASSDSAVTRLNTGELFF. The CDR3 nucleotides are TGTGCCAGCAGTGACTCAGCCGTTACCCGCCTTAACACCGGGGAGCTGTTTTTT.

The chain links TRBV28 to TRBJ1-1, with a tentative D call TRBD1 (5 bases). V dropped 3 bases and J dropped 4 bases, with 24 bases sitting between them. CDR1 is MDHEN and CDR2 is SYDVKM in the germline V gene. This CDR3 has 18 amino acids. The CDR3 nucleotides are TGTGCCAGCAGTTTTATCCCTCGACTGGGGTGGGGCCGCACTGAAGCTTTCTTT. Translating it yields CASSFIPRLGWGRTEAFF.

The J gene is TRBJ2-7, the V gene TRBV11-3; possible D gene TRBD1, 5 bases. Germline V gene sequence: CDR1 SGHNT, CDR2 YENEEA. This CDR3 has 14 residues. Trimming removed 2 bases from V and 1 base from J, with 9 bases in between. In nucleotides, the CDR3 is TGTGCCAGCAGCTTAAGTGACAGTTCCTACGAGCAGTACTTC. Translating it yields CASSLSDSSYEQYF.

The chain couples TRBV18 to TRBJ2-7; perhaps TRBD1 as D (5 bases). CDR3 length: 18 residues. The V gene's germline CDR1 is KGHSH and CDR2 LQKENI. The V end lost 0 bases, the J end lost 4 bases, and 22 bases lay between the germline ends. In DNA, the CDR3 is TGTGCCAGCTCACCACCCGCATATGACAGCCTACCTATTTACGAGCAGTACTTC. Its translation is CASSPPAYDSLPIYEQYF.

The chain carries TRBV18 and TRBJ2-7; a weak D match, TRBD2 (5 bases). The CDR3 has 15 amino acids. Per germline, CDR1 KGHSH and CDR2 LQKENI. Trimming removed 3 bases at V and 4 bases at J, with 16 bases between. CDR3 bases: TGTGCCAGCTCACCCGGCCTAGCAAGTGGGTACGAGCAGTACTTC. It yields the protein CASSPGLASGYEQYF.

V gene TRBV24-1 combines with J gene TRBJ2-5; 7 bases fit TRBD2. V shed 3 bases and J 1 base; nucleotides not matched to a gene: 10. CDR1 and CDR2 (germline): KGHDR, SFDVKD. This CDR3 region has 17 residues. This chain's CDR3 is CATSDASGTNFQETQYF. The CDR3 DNA sequence: TGTGCCACCAGTGATGCATCCGGGACTAACTTCCAAGAGACCCAGTACTTC.

V is TRBV15 and J is TRBJ1-1; D call uncertain. This CDR3 has 13 amino acids. Trimming left V 5 bases short and J 0 bases short, with 7 bases between. Germline assignment: CDR1 LNHNV and CDR2 YYDKDF (reference sequence). The CDR3 here is CATSRVLNTEAFF. The CDR3 DNA is TGTGCCACCAGCCGGGTATTGAACACTGAAGCTTTCTTT.

This clone turned up a few times. The rearrangement links TRBV7-9 to TRBJ1-1, with 8 bases lining up with TRBD1. Germline V gene data show CDR1 as SEHNR and CDR2 as FQNEAQ (reference sequence). The CDR3 sequence is 15 residues long. V was clipped by 6 bases and J by 6 bases; unmatched bases: 12. Here the CDR3 reads CASRPKDRVGAEAFF. Here the CDR3 DNA reads TGTGCCAGCAGACCCAAGGACAGGGTTGGGGCTGAAGCTTTCTTT.

The J gene is TRBJ2-7, the V gene TRBV24-1; D unresolved. CDR1 KGHDR and CDR2 SFDVKD come from the germline V gene. The CDR3 is 13 amino acids. V lost 2 bases, J lost 5 bases, and 9 bases lay in between. The CDR3 region has the DNA TGTGCCACCAGTGATTCAGTGAAAAACGAGCAGTACTTC. This translates into CATSDSVKNEQYF.

J is TRBJ2-1 and V is TRBV6-2 or TRBV6-3; maybe TRBD1 (6 bases). Germline lookup yields CDR1 MNHEY and CDR2 SVGEGT. With 5 bases removed from V and 7 bases from J, the gap between germline ends came to 9 bases. This CDR3 is 12 amino acids long. The CDR3 DNA sequence: TGTGCCAGCAGTGTCCAGGGGAATGAGCAGTTCTTC. Protein: CASSVQGNEQFF.

The rearrangement joins TRBV14 to TRBJ1-1; D might be TRBD1 (6 bases). The CDR3 totals 15 residues. The V gene lost 1 base and the J gene lost 9 bases, with 18 bases spanning the gap. Germline V gives CDR1 SGHDN, CDR2 FVKESK. Here the CDR3 DNA reads TGTGCCAGCAGCCAAGGGTTACGGGACACCGGGAAAGCTTTCTTT. It encodes CASSQGLRDTGKAFF.

This sequence joins TRBV30 and TRBJ1-5; D is possibly TRBD1 (5 bases). The CDR3 extends over 13 amino acids. V was trimmed by 2 bases and J by 7 bases, leaving 12 bases between them. CDR1 and CDR2 from the germline V gene are GTSNPN and SVGIG (reference sequence). In DNA form, the CDR3 reads TGTGCCTGGAGTCCCCGGGGGGACCAGCCCCAGCATTTT. It encodes CAWSPRGDQPQHF.

A few counts support this clone. The rearrangement joins TRBV11-2 to TRBJ1-1, with a possible D match to TRBD1 (5 bases). The CDR3 runs to 15 residues. The germline gives CDR1 SGHAT, CDR2 FQNNGV. V lost 8 bases, J lost 2 bases, and 18 bases lay in between. CDR3 sequence: CASGVREGLNTEAFF. The CDR3 DNA sequence: TGTGCCAGCGGCGTACGAGAGGGACTAAACACTGAAGCTTTCTTT.

The V call is TRBV5-1, the J call TRBJ2-1; the match to TRBD1 covers 8 bases. This CDR3 comprises 14 residues. Germline CDR1 reads SGHRS; CDR2 reads YFSETQ. The ends lost 2 bases at V and 7 bases at J; junction bases unmatched: 5. The CDR3 spells CASSFQGAKNEQFF. The CDR3 DNA reads TGCGCCAGCAGCTTCCAGGGGGCTAAAAATGAGCAGTTCTTC.

The genes are TRBV4-1 and TRBJ2-2; no clear D. Per germline, CDR1 MGHRA and CDR2 YSYEKL. There are 16 residues in the CDR3. Deletions cut 0 bases from V and 0 bases from J, with 8 bases between. The CDR3 DNA follows: TGCGCCAGCAGCCAAGACCCGCGCTCGAACACCGGGGAGCTGTTTTTT. Translation gives CASSQDPRSNTGELFF.

V and J are TRBV5-1 and TRBJ2-7, with 11 bases lining up with TRBD1. Germline V gene sequence: CDR1 SGHRS, CDR2 YFSETQ. V trimming: 5 bases; J trimming: 5 bases; junction bases outside the gene matches: 3. The CDR3 is 13 residues long. In DNA form, the CDR3 reads TGCGCCAGCAGGGGACAGGGGGTGCACGAGCAGTACTTC. Translating it yields CASRGQGVHEQYF.

This chain links TRBV30 with TRBJ2-7, with TRBD1 matching 7 bases. The CDR3 is made up of 14 amino acids. V trimming: 1 base; J trimming: 2 bases; junction bases outside the gene matches: 5. Germline values: CDR1 GTSNPN, CDR2 SVGIG (reference sequence). CDR3: CAWSAGTATYEQYF. For the CDR3, the DNA is TGTGCCTGGAGTGCCGGGACAGCAACCTACGAGCAGTACTTC. Combining the CDR3 with reference TRBV30 and TRBJ2-7 gives the whole variable domain SQTIHQWPATLVQPVGSPLSLECTVEGTSNPNLYWYRQAAGRGLQLLFYSVGIGQISSEVPQNLSASRPQDRQFILSSKKLLLSDSGFYLCAWSAGTATYEQYFGPGTRLTVT.